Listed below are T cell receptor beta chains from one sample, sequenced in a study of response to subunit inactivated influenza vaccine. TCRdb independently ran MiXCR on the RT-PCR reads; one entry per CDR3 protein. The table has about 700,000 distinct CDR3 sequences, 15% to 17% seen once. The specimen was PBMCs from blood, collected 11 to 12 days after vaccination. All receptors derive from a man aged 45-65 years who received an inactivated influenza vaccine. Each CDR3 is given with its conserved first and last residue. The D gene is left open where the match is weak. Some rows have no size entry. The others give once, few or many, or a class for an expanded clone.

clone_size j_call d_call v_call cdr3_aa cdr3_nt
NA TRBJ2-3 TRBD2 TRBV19 CASSISGATTDTQYF TGTGCCAGTAGTATTAGCGGGGCGACCACAGATACGCAGTATTTT
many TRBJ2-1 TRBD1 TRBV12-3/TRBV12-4 CASREGTGASFNEQFF TGTGCCAGCAGGGAAGGGACAGGGGCCTCTTTCAATGAGCAGTTCTTC
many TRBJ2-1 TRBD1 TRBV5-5 CASSIGTVNEQFF TGTGCCAGCAGCATCGGGACAGTCAATGAGCAGTTCTTC
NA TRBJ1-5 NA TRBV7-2 CASSQETTTGFNQPQHF TGTGCCAGCAGCCAAGAGACTACAACCGGGTTCAATCAGCCCCAGCATTTT
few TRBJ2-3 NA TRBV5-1 CASMAHDGADTQYF TGCGCCAGCATGGCTCATGATGGAGCAGATACGCAGTATTTT
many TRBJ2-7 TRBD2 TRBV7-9 CASRGGASGRLGSEQYF TGTGCCAGCAGGGGGGGGGCTAGCGGGAGACTTGGCTCCGAGCAGTACTTC
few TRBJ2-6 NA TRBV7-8 CASSAGPAGANVLTF TGTGCCAGCAGCGCCGGGCCTGCTGGGGCCAACGTCCTGACTTTC
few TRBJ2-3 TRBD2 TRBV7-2 CASSSLTSVADTQYF TGTGCCAGCAGCTCACTGACTAGCGTGGCAGATACGCAGTATTTT
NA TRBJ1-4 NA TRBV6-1 CASSDARAREKLFF TGTGCCAGCAGTGACGCCAGGGCGAGGGAAAAACTGTTTTTT
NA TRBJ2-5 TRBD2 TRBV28 CASSLPPSGDSEETQYF TGTGCCAGCAGTTTGCCCCCTAGCGGGGACTCTGAAGAGACCCAGTACTTC
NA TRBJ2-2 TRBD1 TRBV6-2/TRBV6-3 CASRGDRGKINTGELFF TGTGCCAGCAGAGGGGACAGGGGGAAAATAAACACCGGGGAGCTGTTTTTT
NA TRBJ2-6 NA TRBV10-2 CASSVGNGGSGANVLTF TGCGCCAGCAGTGTCGGCAACGGGGGCTCTGGGGCCAACGTCCTGACTTTC
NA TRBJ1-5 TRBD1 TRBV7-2 CASSSGQANQPQHF TGTGCCAGCAGCTCGGGACAGGCGAATCAGCCCCAGCATTTT
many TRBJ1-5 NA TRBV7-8 CASSWGAATIPNQPQHF TGTGCCAGCAGCTGGGGGGCAGCTACCATCCCGAATCAGCCCCAGCATTTT
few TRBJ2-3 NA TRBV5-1 CASSLELGTDTQYF TGCGCCAGCAGCTTGGAATTGGGAACAGATACGCAGTATTTT
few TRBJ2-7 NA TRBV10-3 CAITKGLEQYF TGTGCCATCACCAAGGGGCTCGAGCAGTACTTC
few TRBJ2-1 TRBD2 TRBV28 CASSRLAGGLDEQFF TGTGCCAGCAGTCGGCTAGCGGGAGGGCTCGATGAGCAGTTCTTC
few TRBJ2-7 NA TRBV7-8 CASTPAGSYEQYF TGTGCCAGCACCCCGGCCGGCTCCTACGAGCAGTACTTC
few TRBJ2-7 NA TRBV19 CASRSGGPPYEQYF TGTGCCAGTAGGTCGGGCGGACCTCCCTACGAGCAGTACTTC
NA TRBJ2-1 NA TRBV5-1 CASSLAANSYYNEQFF TGCGCCAGCAGCTTGGCCGCTAACTCTTACTACAATGAGCAGTTCTTC
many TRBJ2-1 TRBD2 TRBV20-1 CSAGRTSYNEQFF TGCAGTGCTGGACGGACTAGTTACAATGAGCAGTTCTTC
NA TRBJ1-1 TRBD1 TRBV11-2 CASSPDRATEAFF TGTGCCAGCAGCCCGGACAGGGCCACTGAAGCTTTCTTT
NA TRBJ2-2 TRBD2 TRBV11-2 CASSPGLAGGETGELFF TGTGCCAGCAGCCCCGGACTAGCGGGAGGAGAGACCGGGGAGCTGTTTTTT
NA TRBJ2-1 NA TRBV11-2 CASSRGRGSNNEQFF TGTGCCAGCAGCCGAGGCAGGGGATCGAACAATGAGCAGTTCTTC
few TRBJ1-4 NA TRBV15 CATSRDYTETNEKLFF TGTGCCACCAGCAGAGATTACACGGAAACTAATGAAAAACTGTTTTTT
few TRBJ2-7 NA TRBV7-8 CASSFGLAESYEQYF TGTGCCAGCAGCTTCGGCCTAGCAGAGTCCTACGAGCAGTACTTC
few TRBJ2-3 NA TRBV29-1 CSVARQTLTDTQYF TGCAGCGTTGCAAGACAGACCCTCACAGATACGCAGTATTTT
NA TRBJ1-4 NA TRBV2 CASTGPTNEKLFF TGTGCCAGCACCGGGCCAACTAATGAAAAACTGTTTTTT
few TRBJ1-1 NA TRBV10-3 CAISHPLESEAFF TGTGCCATCAGTCACCCCCTTGAATCTGAAGCTTTCTTT
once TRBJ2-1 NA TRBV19 CASSHSGGNEQFF TGTGCCAGTTCCCATTCTGGCGGCAATGAGCAGTTCTTC
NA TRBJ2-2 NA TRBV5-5 CASSLALSWEGTGELFF TGTGCCAGCAGCTTGGCGCTCTCATGGGAAGGTACCGGGGAGCTGTTTTTT
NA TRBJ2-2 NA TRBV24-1 CATSDADRDTGELFF TGTGCCACCAGTGATGCGGACAGAGACACCGGGGAGCTGTTTTTT
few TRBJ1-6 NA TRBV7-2 CASRSGTYYNSPLHF TGTGCCAGCAGATCCGGGACATACTATAATTCACCCCTCCACTTT
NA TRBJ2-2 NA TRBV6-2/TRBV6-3 CASSRKTGELFF TGTGCCAGCAGTCGTAAGACCGGGGAGCTGTTTTTT
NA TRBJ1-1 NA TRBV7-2 CASSLGRESTEAFF TGTGCCAGCAGCTTAGGAAGGGAGAGCACTGAAGCTTTCTTT
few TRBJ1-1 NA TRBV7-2 CASSLAGRPKGEAFF TGTGCCAGCAGCTTAGCGGGACGGCCAAAGGGTGAAGCTTTCTTT
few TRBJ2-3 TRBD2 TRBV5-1 CASSKGLAGSDTQYF TGCGCCAGCAGCAAGGGACTAGCGGGGTCGGATACGCAGTATTTT
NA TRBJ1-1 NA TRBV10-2 CASSVVDTEAFF TGCGCCAGCAGTGTCGTAGACACTGAAGCTTTCTTT
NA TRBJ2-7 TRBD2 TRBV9 CASSVGGRASYEQYF TGTGCCAGCAGCGTAGGCGGGAGGGCCTCCTACGAGCAGTACTTC
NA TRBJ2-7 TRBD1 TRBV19 CASSAPGQGAYEQYF TGTGCCAGTAGTGCGCCGGGACAGGGGGCCTACGAGCAGTACTTC
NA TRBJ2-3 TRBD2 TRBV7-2 CASSLARAGGPNF TGTGCCAGCAGCTTAGCAAGAGCGGGAGGGCCGAATTTT
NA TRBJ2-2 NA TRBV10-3 CAIRGTFTGELFF TGTGCCATCAGGGGGACTTTTACCGGGGAGCTGTTTTTT
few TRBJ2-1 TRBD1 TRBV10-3 CAVTTGRNEQFF TGTGCCGTGACGACAGGGCGGAATGAGCAGTTCTTC
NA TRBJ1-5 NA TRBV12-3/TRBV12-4 CASSLSDRDQPQHF TGTGCCAGCAGTTTATCGGACAGAGATCAGCCCCAGCATTTT
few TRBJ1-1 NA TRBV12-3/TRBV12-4 CASSSGTPNTEAFF TGTGCCAGCAGTTCCGGGACACCGAACACTGAAGCTTTCTTT
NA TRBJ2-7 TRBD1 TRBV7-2 CASTLYENRGRYEQYF TGTGCCAGCACCCTATACGAAAACAGGGGGCGCTACGAGCAGTACTTC
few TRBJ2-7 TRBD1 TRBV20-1 CSLDRNSYEQYF TGCAGTTTGGACAGGAACTCCTACGAGCAGTACTTC
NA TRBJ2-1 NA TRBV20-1 CSLTPWGRDEQFF TGCAGTCTTACCCCTTGGGGTCGGGATGAGCAGTTCTTC
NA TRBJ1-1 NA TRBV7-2 CASSLGPGLGNTEAFF TGTGCCAGCAGCTTAGGACCAGGGTTGGGGAACACTGAAGCTTTCTTT